Listed here are 18 T cell receptor beta chains from one sample, sequenced in a study of sequential checkpoint blockade in melanoma (dated by TCRdb to the late 2010s). What this sample's treatment or condition label stands for: randomized to nivolumab then ipilimumab (arm A) or the reverse (arm B). The library was obtained by the immunoSEQ multiplex PCR assay. Held by TCRdb, this immuneACCESS table contains in-frame sequences only and omits some clones. Under half of the omission traces to an unresolved V gene where checked; the cause of the rest is unknown. Within this sample are 15,000 to 20,000 clones, with 55% to 75% of them counted one time only. The ten most abundant clones make up about 19% of the sample. Here the sequenced sample was CD8+ T cells sorted from blood (inferred from file names), taken from a patient given nivolumab and ipilimumab in sequence. The receptors were gathered from a human donor with melanoma.

The V gene is TRBV5-8, the J gene TRBJ2-5, with 8 positions matching TRBD1. Germline V CDR1 and CDR2: SGHTS, YDEGEE. The V gene end was trimmed by 4 bases and the J gene end by 3 bases; junction bases not matched to a gene: 8. This CDR3 is 15 amino acids long. The CDR3 nucleotides read TGTGCCAGCAGCCGTGGACAGGGTCATAAAGAGACCCAGTACTTC. It codes for CASSRGQGHKETQYF. Full variable domain (missing parts from reference TRBV5-8 and TRBJ2-5): EAGVTQSPTHLIKTRGQQATLRCSPISGHTSVYWYQQALGLGLQFLLWYDEGEERNRGNFPPRFSGRQFPNYSSELNVNALELEDSALYLCASSRGQGHKETQYFGPGTRLLVL.

The V call is TRBV19, the J call TRBJ1-1; TRBD1 aligns across 7 bases. The CDR3 has 14 residues. Germline-derived CDR1 and CDR2 are LNHDA and SQIVND (reference sequence). The trim removed 7 bases at V and 0 bases at J, leaving 5 bases unmatched. In DNA, the CDR3 is TGTGCCAGTACCGACAGGGACATGAACACTGAAGCTTTCTTT. Translated: CASTDRDMNTEAFF.

The sample holds a few counts of this clone. V gene TRBV7-9 combines with J gene TRBJ2-7, with 13 bases aligning to TRBD2. Germline CDR1 SEHNR, CDR2 FQNEAQ (reference sequence). The CDR3 is 17 residues long. After removal of 5 bases from V and 2 bases from J, the junction contained 9 bases not matched to a gene. CDR3 DNA: TGTGCCAGCAGCCCCTGGACTAGCGGGAGTTGGACCTACGAGCAGTACTTC. Protein product: CASSPWTSGSWTYEQYF.

This clone was recorded a few times. One end of the junction is discordant with germline, which a read error may explain. This CDR3 is also generated by other DNA sequences in the sample. V usage is TRBV6-5 and J usage is TRBJ1-2; D not resolved. The CDR3 extends over 14 amino acids. Germline V CDR1 and CDR2: MNHEY, SVGAGI. The CDR3: CASSESWSNYGYTF. The CDR3 nucleotides read TGCGCCAGCAGTGAGTCTTGGAGTAACTATGGCTACACCTTC.

This chain uses TRBV19 with TRBJ2-7; weak D call: TRBD1 (5 bases). The CDR3 consists of 14 residues. V was shortened by 5 bases and J by 2 bases, with 13 bases between the two germline ends. Germline V gives CDR1 LNHDA, CDR2 SQIVND (reference sequence). The CDR3 DNA is TGTGCCAGTAGTTTAGGCAGGGCGACCTACGAGCAGTACTTC. This translates into CASSLGRATYEQYF.

This chain links TRBV10-2 with TRBJ2-7, with 7 bases aligning to TRBD1. J gave up 4 bases and V 8 bases, and 8 bases lay outside the gene matches. CDR3 length: 13 amino acids. Germline V CDR1 and CDR2: WSHSY, SAAADI. The chain's CDR3 is CASQDRSYYEQYF. DNA for the CDR3: TGCGCCAGCCAGGACAGGAGTTATTACGAGCAGTACTTC.

The V and J genes are TRBV30 and TRBJ2-7; TRBD2 matches 9 bases. This CDR3 has 17 amino acids. V lost 3 bases and J lost 2; bases outside the gene matches: 14. Germline-derived CDR1 and CDR2 are GTSNPN and SVGIG (reference sequence). The CDR3 DNA reads TGTGCCTGGAGGGGTTGGATAGCGGGAGAGGGTACCTACGAGCAGTACTTC. Encoded protein: CAWRGWIAGEGTYEQYF.

V and J are TRBV5-1 and TRBJ2-3; TRBD2 matches 12 bases. The V gene end was trimmed by 4 bases and the J gene end by 5 bases; junction bases not matched to a gene: 14. The CDR3 consists of 18 residues. Germline V gene sequence: CDR1 SGHRS, CDR2 YFSETQ. In nucleotides, the CDR3 is TGCGCCAGCAGCCCGGAACCGGGACTAGCGGGTCTGGGAGATACGCAGTATTTT. As protein: CASSPEPGLAGLGDTQYF.

This clone occurred a few times. The chain joins TRBV6-6 to TRBJ1-5; 8 bases agree with TRBD1. Germline CDR1 is MNHNY and CDR2 is SVGAGI (reference sequence). The CDR3 contains 14 residues. V gave up 8 bases and J gave up 3 bases; unmatched junction bases: 6. CDR3 region: CASEDRDYNQPQHF. In DNA form, the CDR3 reads TGTGCCAGCGAGGACAGGGACTACAATCAGCCCCAGCATTTT.

The V call is TRBV4-1, the J call TRBJ1-2, with no clear D. CDR1 is MGHRA, CDR2 YSYEKL, per germline. The germline V and J ends were trimmed by 4 bases and 4 bases, with 13 bases remaining between them. The CDR3 runs to 14 residues. This chain's CDR3 is CASSLDPEVYGYTF. CDR3 coding DNA: TGCGCCAGCAGCCTAGATCCAGAGGTCTATGGCTACACCTTC.

V gene TRBV29-1 combines with J gene TRBJ1-1; tentatively, D is TRBD1 (6 bases). Per germline, CDR1 SQVTM and CDR2 ANQGSEA. The V and J ends lost 5 bases and 3 bases respectively, with 7 bases between them. CDR3 size: 11 residues. The CDR3 here is CSVSGDTEAFF. CDR3 DNA sequence: TGCAGCGTTTCAGGGGACACTGAAGCTTTCTTT.

The chain couples TRBV27 to TRBJ2-7, with TRBD1 identical over 8 bases. This CDR3 contains 14 residues. Trimming removed 9 bases from V and 3 bases from J; junction bases left unmatched: 10. Germline CDR1 MNHEY, CDR2 SMNVEV (reference sequence). DNA for the CDR3: TGTGCCAGTAGTATAGGGGACAGGTTCTACGAGCAGTACTTC. It codes for CASSIGDRFYEQYF.

This clone was observed once. This specimen includes other DNA sequences encoding the same CDR3. This chain links TRBV28 with TRBJ1-5; 8 bases match TRBD1. CDR1 and CDR2 from the germline V gene are MDHEN and SYDVKM. CDR3 length equals 14 residues. With V trimmed by 6 bases and J by 2 bases, 3 bases remained unmatched. The DNA of the CDR3 is TGTGCCAGCAGCACAGGGGGAGGCAATCAGCCCCAGCATTTT. Amino acids: CASSTGGGNQPQHF.

The V call is TRBV29-1, the J call TRBJ1-2, with D perhaps TRBD1 (5 bases). CDR1 is SQVTM, CDR2 ANQGSEA, per germline. The CDR3 has 11 residues. V was clipped by 5 bases and J by 5 bases, with 9 bases between them. CDR3 residues: CSVISGYGYTF. Written as DNA, the CDR3 is TGCAGCGTTATATCAGGGTATGGCTACACCTTC.

This sequence joins TRBV21-1 and TRBJ1-3. TRBV21-1 is assigned pseudogene status. This CDR3 has 16 residues. The CDR3 bases are TGTGCCAGACCCGGGGGAGGGGAAATTATCGGAAACACCATATATTTT. Translating gives CARPGGGEIIGNTIYF.

This chain connects TRBV28 to TRBJ1-5, with a possible D match to TRBD1 (6 bases). Trimming took off 6 bases at V and 11 bases at J, with 20 bases between the two ends. Looked up from germline, CDR1 is MDHEN and CDR2 is SYDVKM. The CDR3 extends over 14 amino acids. The CDR3 coding sequence is TGTGCCAGCAGGCAACGGGACACCTCAAGGACCCAGCATTTT. Amino acids: CASRQRDTSRTQHF.

CDR3 coding DNA: TGTGCAAGTCGCTTAGCGCTAATTAGACTAGCGGGGAGCTCCTACGAGCAGTACTTC. This sequence encodes CASRLALIRLAGSSYEQYF. V is TRBV12-2 and J is TRBJ2-7; the D call of TRBD2 is as the table states it, not checked on the DNA. TRBV12-2 is flagged as a pseudogene. The CDR3 has 19 residues.

The chain links TRBV5-6 to TRBJ1-1; D is unclear. This CDR3 has 12 residues. V was trimmed by 4 bases and J by 4 bases, leaving 8 bases between them. The V gene's germline CDR1 is SGHDT and CDR2 YYEEEE. The CDR3 spells CASSTRSTEAFF. CDR3 bases: TGTGCCAGCAGCACTAGGAGCACTGAAGCTTTCTTT.